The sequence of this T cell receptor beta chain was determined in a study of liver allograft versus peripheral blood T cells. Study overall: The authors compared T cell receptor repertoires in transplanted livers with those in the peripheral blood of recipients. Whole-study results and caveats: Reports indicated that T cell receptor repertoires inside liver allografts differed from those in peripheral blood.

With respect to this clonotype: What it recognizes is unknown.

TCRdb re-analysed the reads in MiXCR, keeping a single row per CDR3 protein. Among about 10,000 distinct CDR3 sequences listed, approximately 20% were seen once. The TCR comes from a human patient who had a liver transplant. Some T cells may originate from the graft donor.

CDR3 residues: CATSRGLAENGQYF. CDR3 sequence (DNA): TGTGCCACCAGCAGGGGCCTAGCTGAAAACGGGCAGTACTTC. V gene TRBV15 combines with J gene TRBJ2-7, with D possibly being TRBD2 (5 bases). Trimming took 3 bases from V and 9 from J, leaving 18 bases between them. The CDR3 sequence is 14 residues long. Germline V gives CDR1 LNHNV, CDR2 YYDKDF (reference sequence).